This T cell receptor (beta chain) was obtained from a study of blood T cells in healthy people across ages. About the research overall: Per every two T cells, about one barcoded beta molecule was captured by template switching. The study's findings and limits: A roughly linear age-dependent decrease characterized TCR beta diversity per million T cells.

With a J-beta primer mix and a sample-barcoded 5' primer, a second PCR ran about 7 to 12 cycles. Each of the cDNA molecules was tagged by a template-switch adaptor with 12 random nucleotides. The study obtained at least 3 million CDR3-containing paired-end reads from every sample. A single record per CDR3 protein comes from TCRdb applying MiXCR to the 5' RACE reads. The repertoire holds about a million distinct CDR3 sequences, with under 50% as singletons. Germline V gene sequence: CDR1 LGHNA, CDR2 YNFKEQ. The CDR3 runs to 20 residues. Trimming took 2 bases from V and 4 from J; bases not matched to a gene: 17. Remarks on this clonotype: Its antigen is undetermined.

The source of this sequence is a man aged 25-45 years in good health. The gene calls are TRBV4-2 and TRBJ1-2; 12 nucleotides align to TRBD1. The sequencing input was blood. The CDR3: CASSQRLTGTGGMAFYGYTF. In DNA form, the CDR3 reads TGTGCCAGCAGCCAACGACTCACCGGGACAGGGGGCATGGCCTTCTATGGCTACACCTTC.